These 4 T cell receptor beta chains share one sample of origin, sequenced in a study of blood T cell repertoires in COVID-19. Repertoires were generated with immunoSEQ multiplex PCR, while TCRdb's copy carries only in-frame clones and drops some. The data contain approximately 92,000 clones, around 80% of them seen just once; the ten biggest clones take up approximately 8.2%. The sequenced material came from peripheral blood. Source of these receptors: a man aged 50-60 years who had recovered from COVID-19.

The V and J genes are TRBV28 and TRBJ2-5, with TRBD2 matching 10 bases. The germline gives CDR1 MDHEN, CDR2 SYDVKM. The V and J ends lost 2 bases and 5 bases, in that order; junction bases with no gene match: 8. CDR3 length: 16 residues. CDR3 coding DNA: TGTGCCAGCAGTTTAACGACTAGCGGGTGGTCGGAGACCCAGTACTTC. Translated, it gives CASSLTTSGWSETQYF.

The chain is built from TRBV7-6 and TRBJ2-5; 7 bases are a match to TRBD2. Germline loops: CDR1 SGHVS, CDR2 FNYEAQ. V shed 5 bases, J shed 1 base, and the junction held 10 bases outside the gene matches. This CDR3 region has 16 residues. This chain's CDR3 is CASSPTGGSTQETQYF. CDR3 bases: TGTGCCAGCAGCCCTACGGGGGGATCTACCCAAGAGACCCAGTACTTC.

CDR3 nucleotides: TGTGCCAGCAGCTTAGTATACGGGAGGGGCACAGATACGCAGTATTTT. This gives the protein CASSLVYGRGTDTQYF. The gene calls are TRBV7-9 and TRBJ2-3; 8 bases fit TRBD2. This CDR3 region has 16 residues. Per germline, CDR1 SEHNR and CDR2 FQNEAQ (reference sequence). J lost 1 base, V lost 1 base, and 4 bases had no gene match.

This chain joins TRBV19 and TRBJ1-4, with TRBD1 identical over 7 bases. Trimming took 0 bases from V and 7 from J; bases not matched to a gene: 5. Germline-derived CDR1 and CDR2 are LNHDA and SQIVND (reference sequence). CDR3 length: 15 amino acids. CDR3 DNA sequence: TGTGCCAGTAGTATAGAAGGGGGCGCGGGTGAAAAACTGTTTTTT. As protein: CASSIEGGAGEKLFF.